A selection of T cell receptor beta chains follows, all from one sample in a study of identical twins. Each CDR3 protein is one row after TCRdb ran MiXCR on the 5' RACE reads. The table lists about 520,000 distinct CDR3 sequences, roughly a fifth of them singletons, with 0.8% to 1% in the top ten. These data were also filed under a second study, of T cells expressing NK-cell markers.

The sample was CD4+ T cells sorted from blood. The receptors derive from a woman aged 18-29 years in good health. Each CDR3 is given with its conserved first and last residue. A D gene is named only where the DNA matches it firmly. Part of the rows lack a size; the others show once, few, many or a class for expanded clones.

J gene | V gene | clone size | D gene | CDR3 DNA | CDR3 protein
TRBJ2-3 | TRBV12-3/TRBV12-4 | once | TRBD2 | TGTGCCAGCAGTTTATTAGCTAGCGGGGGCCAAGGGGATACGCAGTATTTT | CASSLLASGGQGDTQYF
TRBJ2-7 | TRBV20-1 | . | . | TGCAGTGGGAGACAAAGCTCCTACGAGCAGTACTTC | CSGRQSSYEQYF
TRBJ2-3 | TRBV29-1 | few | TRBD2 | TGCAGCGTGGGGACTAGCGGGAGCTCAGATACGCAGTATTTT | CSVGTSGSSDTQYF
TRBJ2-7 | TRBV12-3/TRBV12-4 | . | . | TGTGCCAGCAGCCAGTGGCCCTACGAGCAGTACTTC | CASSQWPYEQYF
TRBJ1-5 | TRBV2 | few | . | TGTGCCAGCAGTGAGCGGGACCGGAGTCAGCCCCAGCATTTT | CASSERDRSQPQHF
TRBJ2-7 | TRBV9 | . | TRBD1 | TGTGCCAGCAGCGTGTCCGTCCGGGACAGCGGAGGCGAGCAGTACTTC | CASSVSVRDSGGEQYF
TRBJ2-1 | TRBV6-5 | few | TRBD2 | TGTGCCAGCAGGTTGACTAGCGGGGGGGCGGGGAGTGAGCAGTTCTTC | CASRLTSGGAGSEQFF
TRBJ2-1 | TRBV20-1 | . | TRBD2 | TGCAGCGCCGTAACTAGCGGGAGCCTCAGAGAGCAGTTCTTC | CSAVTSGSLREQFF
TRBJ2-5 | TRBV29-1 | . | . | TGCAGCGTAGGAGGAGGGAAGACCCAGTACTTC | CSVGGGKTQYF
TRBJ2-2 | TRBV5-1 | . | TRBD2 | TGCGCCAGCAGCTTCACCGGACTAGGTGGGACCGGGGAGCTGTTTTTT | CASSFTGLGGTGELFF
TRBJ2-5 | TRBV6-2/TRBV6-3 | . | TRBD2 | TGTGCCAGCAGTCCACCGGGACTACAACAAGAGACCCAGTACTTC | CASSPPGLQQETQYF
TRBJ2-7 | TRBV11-2 | few | TRBD2 | TGTGCCAGCAGCGAACTAGCGTCTCGCTCCTACGAGCAGTACTTC | CASSELASRSYEQYF
TRBJ1-1 | TRBV20-1 | . | . | TGCAGTGCCGGGGGGCAGTTGAACACTGAAGCTTTCTTT | CSAGGQLNTEAFF
TRBJ2-2 | TRBV5-1 | . | . | TGCGCCAGCAGCTACGGGACTTACACCGGGGAGCTGTTTTTT | CASSYGTYTGELFF
TRBJ1-5 | TRBV12-3/TRBV12-4 | few | . | TGTGCCAGCAGTTTGGGCGGGGCACAGCCCCAGCATTTT | CASSLGGAQPQHF
TRBJ2-1 | TRBV5-1 | . | . | TGCGCCAGCAGCTTTTTGGGGGTCTACAATGAGCAGTTCTTC | CASSFLGVYNEQFF